This T cell receptor (beta chain) was identified in a study of identical twins. Study observations and caveats: Zero-insertion analyses were open to partial confounding by invariant MAIT and iNKT cells.

The table lists this clonotype with a few counts. Antigen: not known. The germline V gene has CDR1 SGDLS and CDR2 YYNGEE. Trimming left V 5 bases short and J 0 bases short, with 10 bases between. The CDR3 runs 14 residues. TCRdb itself ran the 5' RACE reads through MiXCR, one entry per CDR3 protein. The data hold about 330,000 distinct CDR3 sequences, with 9% to 15% observed a single time. The same data also went into a second study, on yellow fever vaccine responses in identical twins.

Material: CD8+ T cells sorted from blood. The chain employs TRBV9 and TRBJ2-3, with D perhaps matching TRBD1 or TRBD2 (5 bases each). The sequence was collected from a woman under 30 in good health. CDR3 amino acids: CASSQGPSTDTQYF. DNA of the CDR3: TGTGCCAGCAGTCAGGGACCTAGCACAGATACGCAGTATTTT.